The rows below give T cell receptor beta chains drawn from one sample of a study of control samples from healthy donors and cancer patients. Method: immunoSEQ multiplex PCR; TCRdb's copy keeps in-frame clones and lacks some. Here the sample spans about 120,000 clones, around nine tenths being singletons. Sequencing was done on a sample of blood. The receptor set was obtained from a man aged 30 to 45 in good health. The CDR3 runs from the conserved cysteine through the conserved F or W. Each record gives: D gene, J gene, clone size, V gene, CDR3 DNA, CDR3 protein. A D gene is named only where the DNA matches it firmly. Size is omitted from some rows. Given values are once, few, many or a class for expanded clones.

d_gene: NA
j_gene: TRBJ1-3
abundance: NA
v_gene: TRBV30
CDR3nt: TGTGCCTGGAGTGTAGGGTTCTCTGGAAACACCATATATTTT
CDR3aa: CAWSVGFSGNTIYF

d_gene: TRBD2
j_gene: TRBJ2-5
abundance: NA
v_gene: TRBV10-3
CDR3nt: TGTGCCATCAGTCTACTAGCGGCCGAGACCCAGTACTTC
CDR3aa: CAISLLAAETQYF

d_gene: NA
j_gene: TRBJ1-1
abundance: NA
v_gene: TRBV15
CDR3nt: TGTGCCACCAGGGGTACAGGAACCAACACTGAAGCTTTCTTT
CDR3aa: CATRGTGTNTEAFF

d_gene: NA
j_gene: TRBJ1-1
abundance: NA
v_gene: TRBV15
CDR3nt: TGTGCCACCAGCAGAGGAGGGTCTGGCACTGAAGCTTTCTTT
CDR3aa: CATSRGGSGTEAFF

d_gene: NA
j_gene: TRBJ1-4
abundance: NA
v_gene: TRBV28
CDR3nt: TGTGCCAGCAGTGCCGACAGGCCCACTAATGAAAAACTGTTTTTT
CDR3aa: CASSADRPTNEKLFF

d_gene: NA
j_gene: TRBJ2-7
abundance: once
v_gene: TRBV9
CDR3nt: TGTGCCAGCAGCTCTAGCGAGCTAAGCTCCTACGAGCAGTACTTC
CDR3aa: CASSSSELSSYEQYF

d_gene: TRBD1
j_gene: TRBJ2-5
abundance: NA
v_gene: TRBV5-1
CDR3nt: TGCGCCAGCAGCTCGGGACAGGACCAAGAGACCCAGTACTTC
CDR3aa: CASSSGQDQETQYF

d_gene: NA
j_gene: TRBJ2-6
abundance: NA
v_gene: TRBV30
CDR3nt: TGTGCCTGGAGTGCCTCCAACGTCCTGACTTTC
CDR3aa: CAWSASNVLTF

d_gene: NA
j_gene: TRBJ1-2
abundance: NA
v_gene: TRBV6-6
CDR3nt: TGTGCCAGCAGGTCCCGGGGGGAAGACTATGGCTACACCTTC
CDR3aa: CASRSRGEDYGYTF

d_gene: TRBD1
j_gene: TRBJ2-2
abundance: NA
v_gene: TRBV10-3
CDR3nt: TGTGCCATCATGGGCCAGGGGGCCGGCGGGGAGCTGTTTTTT
CDR3aa: CAIMGQGAGGELFF

d_gene: TRBD1
j_gene: TRBJ1-2
abundance: NA
v_gene: TRBV4-2
CDR3nt: TGTGCCAGCAGCCCGGGACAGGGGAACTATGGCTACACCTTC
CDR3aa: CASSPGQGNYGYTF

d_gene: NA
j_gene: TRBJ1-2
abundance: NA
v_gene: TRBV30
CDR3nt: TGTGCCTGGAGTTTGGGGAACTATGGCTACACCTTC
CDR3aa: CAWSLGNYGYTF

d_gene: NA
j_gene: TRBJ1-5
abundance: NA
v_gene: TRBV30
CDR3nt: TGTGCCTGGAGTGGCCAGGGGAATCAGCCCCAGCATTTT
CDR3aa: CAWSGQGNQPQHF

d_gene: NA
j_gene: TRBJ1-1
abundance: once
v_gene: TRBV7-2
CDR3nt: TGTGCCAGCAGCTCTCCCCAGGGCAGGGGGAACACTGAAGCTTTCTTT
CDR3aa: CASSSPQGRGNTEAFF

d_gene: NA
j_gene: TRBJ1-5
abundance: NA
v_gene: TRBV7-9
CDR3nt: TGTGCCAGCAGCTTACGGGAGCAGCCCCAGCATTTT
CDR3aa: CASSLREQPQHF

d_gene: NA
j_gene: TRBJ1-3
abundance: NA
v_gene: TRBV7-9
CDR3nt: TGTGCCAGCAGCTTTGAACGGACGGGCACCATTTATTTT
CDR3aa: CASSFERTGTIYF

d_gene: NA
j_gene: TRBJ1-5
abundance: NA
v_gene: TRBV12-3/TRBV12-4
CDR3nt: TGTGCCAGCAGTCTTCCCAATCAGCCCCAGCATTTT
CDR3aa: CASSLPNQPQHF

d_gene: TRBD1
j_gene: TRBJ1-2
abundance: NA
v_gene: TRBV18
CDR3nt: TGTGCCAGCTCACCACGGCGGCCAGACAGGGGGCACGACGGCTACACCTTC
CDR3aa: CASSPRRPDRGHDGYTF

d_gene: NA
j_gene: TRBJ1-1
abundance: NA
v_gene: TRBV6-5
CDR3nt: TGTGCCAGCAGTTACTCGAGGACGGCGAACACTGAAGCTTTCTTT
CDR3aa: CASSYSRTANTEAFF

d_gene: NA
j_gene: TRBJ1-1
abundance: once
v_gene: TRBV25-1
CDR3nt: TGTGCCAGCAGTGAACCAGGGGTGATGAACACTGAAGCTTTCTTT
CDR3aa: CASSEPGVMNTEAFF

d_gene: NA
j_gene: TRBJ2-7
abundance: NA
v_gene: TRBV19
CDR3nt: TGTGCCAGTAGTAATCTCGGGCGATCCTACGAGCAGTACTTC
CDR3aa: CASSNLGRSYEQYF

d_gene: TRBD1
j_gene: TRBJ1-1
abundance: NA
v_gene: TRBV10-1
CDR3nt: TGCGCCAGCAGTGACTCAGTCGGGACAGATGTGAACACTGAAGCTTTCTTT
CDR3aa: CASSDSVGTDVNTEAFF

d_gene: NA
j_gene: TRBJ1-2
abundance: NA
v_gene: TRBV18
CDR3nt: TGTGCCAGCTCACCATTCCAGGGGCCGGGGCAAGATGGCTACACCTTC
CDR3aa: CASSPFQGPGQDGYTF

d_gene: NA
j_gene: TRBJ1-1
abundance: NA
v_gene: TRBV29-1
CDR3nt: TGCAGCGTTGAATCCCAGGCTGGTATCACTGAAGCTTTCTTT
CDR3aa: CSVESQAGITEAFF

d_gene: NA
j_gene: TRBJ1-6
abundance: few
v_gene: TRBV4-1
CDR3nt: TGCGCCAGCAGCCGTAGGGCGGGGGACTCACCCCTCCACTTT
CDR3aa: CASSRRAGDSPLHF

d_gene: NA
j_gene: TRBJ1-6
abundance: NA
v_gene: TRBV2
CDR3nt: TGTGCCAGCAGGGCCAGACAGCAGTTTTCACCCCTCCACTTT
CDR3aa: CASRARQQFSPLHF

d_gene: TRBD1
j_gene: TRBJ1-1
abundance: NA
v_gene: TRBV18
CDR3nt: TGTGCCAGCTCAGCCAGGGGGGCTGGTGAAGCTTTCTTT
CDR3aa: CASSARGAGEAFF

d_gene: NA
j_gene: TRBJ1-1
abundance: NA
v_gene: TRBV6-5
CDR3nt: TGTGCCAGCAATGTAGTAGAGATCACCGCTGAAGCTTTCTTT
CDR3aa: CASNVVEITAEAFF

d_gene: NA
j_gene: TRBJ1-6
abundance: once
v_gene: TRBV5-1
CDR3nt: TGCGCCAGCAGCTTGGTACGGGTTAATTCACCCCTCCACTTT
CDR3aa: CASSLVRVNSPLHF

d_gene: NA
j_gene: TRBJ1-1
abundance: once
v_gene: TRBV5-8
CDR3nt: TGTGCCAGCAGCTTGGCCGGGCGGGAAGCTTTCTTT
CDR3aa: CASSLAGREAFF

d_gene: NA
j_gene: TRBJ2-3
abundance: NA
v_gene: TRBV10-1
CDR3nt: TGCGCCAGCTCCGAGGGGCAGGGGTACACAGATACGCAGTATTTT
CDR3aa: CASSEGQGYTDTQYF

d_gene: TRBD1
j_gene: TRBJ1-6
abundance: few
v_gene: TRBV30
CDR3nt: TGTGCCTGGAGTGTTAAACCCTTCGGACAGGCTAATTCACCCCTCCACTTT
CDR3aa: CAWSVKPFGQANSPLHF

d_gene: NA
j_gene: TRBJ1-1
abundance: NA
v_gene: TRBV28
CDR3nt: TGTGCCAGCAGACCTGGGACACCCATGAACACTGAAGCTTTCTTT
CDR3aa: CASRPGTPMNTEAFF

d_gene: NA
j_gene: TRBJ1-1
abundance: NA
v_gene: TRBV12-3/TRBV12-4
CDR3nt: TGTGCCAGCAGTTTGGGGGGCAGGGTAAAAGCTTTCTTT
CDR3aa: CASSLGGRVKAFF

d_gene: NA
j_gene: TRBJ1-3
abundance: NA
v_gene: TRBV3-1/TRBV3-2
CDR3nt: TGTGCCAGTGCTAAGGGGACTGGAAACACCATATATTTT
CDR3aa: CASAKGTGNTIYF

d_gene: NA
j_gene: TRBJ1-1
abundance: NA
v_gene: TRBV5-1
CDR3nt: TGCGCCAGCAGCCCCGATAGGGTTTACACTGAAGCTTTCTTT
CDR3aa: CASSPDRVYTEAFF

d_gene: NA
j_gene: TRBJ2-1
abundance: NA
v_gene: TRBV5-1
CDR3nt: TGCGCCAGCAGCTTGGATGGCCGGCAGAGCTCCTACAATGAGCAGTTCTTC
CDR3aa: CASSLDGRQSSYNEQFF

d_gene: TRBD2
j_gene: TRBJ2-4
abundance: NA
v_gene: TRBV29-1
CDR3nt: TGCAGCGTTGAAGGCGGGGGAAACATTCAGTACTTC
CDR3aa: CSVEGGGNIQYF

d_gene: TRBD1
j_gene: TRBJ2-3
abundance: NA
v_gene: TRBV7-6
CDR3nt: TGTGCCAGCAGCTTACAGACAGGGGGGACAGATACGCAGTATTTT
CDR3aa: CASSLQTGGTDTQYF

d_gene: NA
j_gene: TRBJ2-5
abundance: NA
v_gene: TRBV13
CDR3nt: TGTGCCAGCAGCTCCGCCGGTATATCCCTCCAAGAGACCCAGTACTTC
CDR3aa: CASSSAGISLQETQYF

d_gene: NA
j_gene: TRBJ1-2
abundance: NA
v_gene: TRBV18
CDR3nt: TGTGCCAGCTCATCGGGGCAGGACTATGGCTACACCTTC
CDR3aa: CASSSGQDYGYTF

d_gene: NA
j_gene: TRBJ2-1
abundance: NA
v_gene: TRBV30
CDR3nt: TGTGCCTGGAGTGTGTTGACCGGCGATGAGCAGTTCTTC
CDR3aa: CAWSVLTGDEQFF

d_gene: NA
j_gene: TRBJ2-5
abundance: few
v_gene: TRBV7-3
CDR3nt: TGTGCCAGCAGCTTAACGTTTGGTCCTCAAGAGACCCAGTACTTC
CDR3aa: CASSLTFGPQETQYF

d_gene: NA
j_gene: TRBJ2-1
abundance: NA
v_gene: TRBV14
CDR3nt: TGTGCCAGCAGCCAGACAGCCTACAATGAGCAGTTCTTC
CDR3aa: CASSQTAYNEQFF

d_gene: NA
j_gene: TRBJ1-6
abundance: NA
v_gene: TRBV5-6
CDR3nt: TGTGCCAGCAGCTTGGCAGGGTCTAATTCACCCCTCCACTTT
CDR3aa: CASSLAGSNSPLHF

d_gene: NA
j_gene: TRBJ1-2
abundance: few
v_gene: TRBV2
CDR3nt: TGTGCCTCACGGGCCAGTACTAACTATGGCTACACCTTC
CDR3aa: CASRASTNYGYTF

d_gene: NA
j_gene: TRBJ2-7
abundance: NA
v_gene: TRBV7-2
CDR3nt: TGTGCCAGCAGCTTAGGCTCAGGCGCTGGTTCTTACGAGCAGTACTTC
CDR3aa: CASSLGSGAGSYEQYF

d_gene: TRBD1
j_gene: TRBJ1-1
abundance: NA
v_gene: TRBV4-1
CDR3nt: TGCGCCAGCAGCCAAGGACAGGGGGCGCCGGTAAAAACTGAAGCTTTCTTT
CDR3aa: CASSQGQGAPVKTEAFF

d_gene: NA
j_gene: TRBJ2-2
abundance: NA
v_gene: TRBV5-8
CDR3nt: TGTGCCAGCAGCTTGATTGGGATGAACACCGGGGAGCTGTTTTTT
CDR3aa: CASSLIGMNTGELFF

d_gene: TRBD1
j_gene: TRBJ1-1
abundance: NA
v_gene: TRBV6-4
CDR3nt: TGTGCCAGCTCAGAGGGACAGGGGGCTGCTGAAGCTTTCTTT
CDR3aa: CASSEGQGAAEAFF

d_gene: NA
j_gene: TRBJ2-3
abundance: NA
v_gene: TRBV6-4
CDR3nt: TGTGCCAGCAGTGACGGCAGCACAGATACGCAGTATTTT
CDR3aa: CASSDGSTDTQYF

d_gene: TRBD2
j_gene: TRBJ2-5
abundance: NA
v_gene: TRBV7-2
CDR3nt: TGTGCCAGCAGAGCGGGGGGGCAGGGACGAGAGACCCAGTACTTC
CDR3aa: CASRAGGQGRETQYF

d_gene: NA
j_gene: TRBJ1-2
abundance: NA
v_gene: TRBV11-2
CDR3nt: TGTGCCAGCAGCTTAGGAATAGTCGGGGGCTACACCTTC
CDR3aa: CASSLGIVGGYTF

d_gene: NA
j_gene: TRBJ1-5
abundance: NA
v_gene: TRBV6-5
CDR3nt: TGTGCCAGCAGAACCAATAGCAATCAGCCCCAGCATTTT
CDR3aa: CASRTNSNQPQHF

d_gene: NA
j_gene: TRBJ2-1
abundance: NA
v_gene: TRBV19
CDR3nt: TGTGCCAGTAGTATAGGGATAGGCAATGAGCAGTTCTTC
CDR3aa: CASSIGIGNEQFF

d_gene: NA
j_gene: TRBJ1-4
abundance: NA
v_gene: TRBV25-1
CDR3nt: TGTGCCAGCAGTCAGACCGGGACATCTGAAAAACTGTTTTTT
CDR3aa: CASSQTGTSEKLFF

d_gene: NA
j_gene: TRBJ1-3
abundance: NA
v_gene: TRBV2
CDR3nt: TGTGCCAGCAGTGACCCGAGCTCTGGAAACACCATATATTTT
CDR3aa: CASSDPSSGNTIYF

d_gene: NA
j_gene: TRBJ2-5
abundance: NA
v_gene: TRBV4-1
CDR3nt: TGCGCCAGCAGCCAAGGACGCGGTGGGGAAGAGACCCAGTACTTC
CDR3aa: CASSQGRGGEETQYF

d_gene: TRBD1
j_gene: TRBJ1-2
abundance: NA
v_gene: TRBV5-1
CDR3nt: TGCGCCAGCAGCGACGAAGGGACAGGGAACGATGGCGATGGCTACACCTTC
CDR3aa: CASSDEGTGNDGDGYTF